The clone carrying this T cell receptor beta chain appeared once. No antigen is known for it. CDR3 length equals 14 residues. J was trimmed by 5 bases and V by 5 bases; bases with no gene match: 5. Germline V gene sequence: CDR1 MNHEY, CDR2 SMNVEV (reference sequence). These data originate in a study of shared clonotypes between healthy human individuals. Study-wide points: Few donors limited the genetic and exposure-history diversity represented.

CD45RO negativity and positive selection for CCR7 defined naive CD8 cells, a population that excluded terminally differentiated effector memory CD45RA+ cells. Genomic DNA of each subset was evenly split across several immunoSEQ plates. In the source study's methods: Junction-only sequences without quality scores were provided by ImmunoSEQ, so filtering was different. TCRdb's table, derived via immunoSEQ multiplex PCR, lists solely in-frame clones and lacks some. The DNA was the basis for D and trimming; V, J and clone size are from that table. The data show about 700,000 clones, roughly nine tenths seen once.

Sequencing used naive CD8+ T cells sorted from blood. This TCR derives from a man aged 25 to 40 in good health. The chain recombines TRBV27 with TRBJ1-1, with 10 bases identical to TRBD1. The CDR3 is CASSATGGRTEAFF. As DNA, the CDR3 is TGTGCCAGCAGTGCGACAGGGGGCCGGACTGAAGCTTTCTTT.